The rows below give T cell receptor beta chains drawn from one sample of a study of vaccination effects on CD4 cells after COVID-19. Their cognate antigens are unknown. Clones were sequenced by immunoSEQ multiplex PCR, and TCRdb holds only the in-frame ones, with some missing. The sample includes about 26,000 clones, about 80% of them seen just once. The sample was CD4+ T cells from PBMCs cultured with HCoV-NL63 spike peptides, taken before COVID-19 vaccination. Source of these receptors: a human donor who had a prior SARS-CoV-2 infection. Both conserved end residues are part of each CDR3. Each record gives: J gene, V gene, clone size, D gene, CDR3 protein, CDR3 DNA. A D gene is named only where the DNA matches it firmly. The size field is filled for only some rows; it gives once, few, many or a size class.

j_gene: TRBJ2-2; v_gene: TRBV14; abundance: -; d_gene: -; CDR3aa: CASSLTGRYTGELFF; CDR3nt: TGTGCCAGCAGTTTAACAGGGCGATACACCGGGGAGCTGTTTTTT
j_gene: TRBJ2-7; v_gene: TRBV7-8; abundance: once; d_gene: TRBD1; CDR3aa: CASSLEGRGRLGPRYEQYF; CDR3nt: TGTGCCAGCAGCTTAGAAGGCAGGGGGCGCCTGGGACCACGCTACGAGCAGTACTTC
j_gene: TRBJ2-2; v_gene: TRBV4-2; abundance: -; d_gene: TRBD2; CDR3aa: CASSRRGGLNTGELFF; CDR3nt: TGTGCCAGCAGCCGTCGGGGGGGCCTAAACACCGGGGAGCTGTTTTTT
j_gene: TRBJ2-3; v_gene: TRBV14; abundance: -; d_gene: -; CDR3aa: CASSQSGADTQYF; CDR3nt: TGTGCCAGCAGCCAATCGGGTGCTGATACGCAGTATTTT
j_gene: TRBJ1-4; v_gene: TRBV5-4; abundance: -; d_gene: -; CDR3aa: CASSLVGGALSTNEKLFF; CDR3nt: TGTGCCAGCAGCTTGGTGGGGGGCGCTTTATCAACTAATGAAAAACTGTTTTTT
j_gene: TRBJ1-3; v_gene: TRBV5-6; abundance: -; d_gene: -; CDR3aa: CASSYRATSTIYF; CDR3nt: TGTGCCAGCAGCTACCGGGCCACCTCCACCATATATTTT
j_gene: TRBJ2-2; v_gene: TRBV27; abundance: -; d_gene: TRBD2; CDR3aa: CARPPRGGGVFVGELFF; CDR3nt: TGTGCCAGGCCGCCTCGCGGGGGGGGTGTGTTCGTCGGGGAGCTGTTTTTT
j_gene: TRBJ2-2; v_gene: TRBV6-6; abundance: -; d_gene: -; CDR3aa: CASNLLNTGELFF; CDR3nt: TGTGCCAGCAACCTCCTGAACACCGGGGAGCTGTTTTTT
j_gene: TRBJ1-5; v_gene: TRBV3-1/TRBV3-2; abundance: medium-sized; d_gene: -; CDR3aa: CASSDRALPRTAINQPQHF; CDR3nt: TGTGCCAGCAGCGACCGAGCACTGCCAAGGACAGCTATCAATCAGCCCCAGCATTTT
j_gene: TRBJ2-7; v_gene: TRBV19; abundance: -; d_gene: TRBD1; CDR3aa: CASSAYYPGTGPGEQYF; CDR3nt: TGTGCCAGTAGTGCCTATTACCCCGGGACAGGACCTGGCGAGCAGTACTTC
j_gene: TRBJ1-1; v_gene: TRBV10-3; abundance: few; d_gene: -; CDR3aa: CAISGEGIEAFF; CDR3nt: TGTGCCATCAGTGGAGAAGGGATTGAAGCTTTCTTT
j_gene: TRBJ2-2; v_gene: TRBV7-8; abundance: once; d_gene: TRBD1; CDR3aa: CASSFSLWDRGYANTGELFF; CDR3nt: TGTGCCAGCAGCTTCTCACTTTGGGACAGGGGTTATGCGAACACCGGGGAGCTGTTTTTT
j_gene: TRBJ2-3; v_gene: TRBV30; abundance: -; d_gene: -; CDR3aa: CAWSVQGDTQYF; CDR3nt: TGTGCCTGGAGTGTACAGGGAGATACGCAGTATTTT
j_gene: TRBJ1-1; v_gene: TRBV5-1; abundance: medium-sized; d_gene: -; CDR3aa: CASSLVPGLDTEAFF; CDR3nt: TGCGCCAGCAGCTTGGTCCCAGGGTTGGACACTGAAGCTTTCTTT
j_gene: TRBJ2-7; v_gene: TRBV28; abundance: -; d_gene: -; CDR3aa: CASSSTGFEQYF; CDR3nt: TGTGCCAGCAGTTCCACAGGGTTCGAGCAGTACTTC
j_gene: TRBJ2-2; v_gene: TRBV15; abundance: -; d_gene: -; CDR3aa: CATSSRLGPAGELFF; CDR3nt: TGTGCCACCAGCTCGCGTCTAGGGCCGGCCGGGGAGCTGTTTTTT
j_gene: TRBJ2-5; v_gene: TRBV9; abundance: -; d_gene: -; CDR3aa: CASTRLGGSLETQYF; CDR3nt: TGTGCCAGCACGAGGTTGGGGGGCTCATTAGAGACCCAGTACTTC
j_gene: TRBJ1-2; v_gene: TRBV5-1; abundance: -; d_gene: TRBD1; CDR3aa: CASRSGTDDGYTF; CDR3nt: TGCGCCAGCAGGAGCGGGACAGATGATGGCTACACCTTC
j_gene: TRBJ1-2; v_gene: TRBV5-8; abundance: -; d_gene: -; CDR3aa: CASRTRTSNYGYTF; CDR3nt: TGTGCCAGCAGGACCAGGACCTCTAACTATGGCTACACCTTC
j_gene: TRBJ2-7; v_gene: TRBV3-1/TRBV3-2; abundance: -; d_gene: -; CDR3aa: CASSIRAGRFDLGQYF; CDR3nt: TGTGCCAGCAGCATCAGGGCCGGGCGCTTCGACCTCGGGCAGTACTTC
j_gene: TRBJ2-3; v_gene: TRBV11-1; abundance: -; d_gene: -; CDR3aa: CASNQRQTWSTDTQYF; CDR3nt: TGTGCCAGCAACCAGCGACAGACTTGGAGCACAGATACGCAGTATTTT
j_gene: TRBJ2-1; v_gene: TRBV2; abundance: -; d_gene: TRBD1; CDR3aa: CASRADRGNEQFF; CDR3nt: TGTGCCAGCAGAGCCGACAGGGGGAATGAGCAGTTCTTC